Below, 30 T cell receptor beta chains from the same sample are listed, as sequenced in a study of CD8+ T cells in alopecia areata. RNA extraction and reverse transcription yielded cDNA as sequencing template. Assay used: immunoSEQ multiplex PCR; TCRdb lists only in-frame clones, some missing. The table has 150,000 or so clones, 67% seen once. The source was CD8+ T cells sorted from blood, collected at week 0. The receptor set was obtained from a human donor with alopecia areata.

This clone was counted a few times. V and J are TRBV19 and TRBJ1-5; no firm D call. The CDR3 totals 15 residues. Germline loops: CDR1 LNHDA, CDR2 SQIVND (reference sequence). The V gene lost 3 bases and the J gene lost 2 bases, with 11 bases spanning the gap. The CDR3 coding sequence is TGTGCCAGTAGTATCACCTTGGGAGGCAATCAGCCCCAGCATTTT. Residues: CASSITLGGNQPQHF. Combining the CDR3 with reference TRBV19 and TRBJ1-5 gives the whole variable domain DGGITQSPKYLFRKEGQNVTLSCEQNLNHDAMYWYRQDPGQGLRLIYYSQIVNDFQKGDIAEGYSVSREKKESFPLTVTSAQKNPTAFYLCASSITLGGNQPQHFGDGTRLSIL.

This clone has only one observation. V and J are TRBV6-4 and TRBJ2-3; 15 nucleotides agree with TRBD2. The CDR3 totals 17 residues. The germline gives CDR1 MRHNA, CDR2 SNTAGT. The junction had 6 bases not matched to a gene; V was cut back by 4 bases and J by 4 bases. The CDR3 spells CASSAGTSGGSADTQYF. The CDR3 DNA sequence: TGTGCCAGCAGTGCCGGGACTAGCGGGGGGAGCGCAGATACGCAGTATTTT.

The CDR3 DNA is TGTGCCTGGAGTGTAACGAGGGTGAACACTGAAGCTTTCTTT. As protein: CAWSVTRVNTEAFF. The chain recombines TRBV30 with TRBJ1-1; D is unresolved. Germline V gene data show CDR1 as GTSNPN and CDR2 as SVGIG (reference sequence). The CDR3 is made up of 14 amino acids. The V gene lost 0 bases and the J gene lost 0 bases, with 8 bases spanning the gap.

This clone was detected a few times. The genes are TRBV29-1 and TRBJ2-1; 8 nucleotides line up with TRBD2. In germline, CDR1 is SQVTM, CDR2 ANQGSEA. V was pared by 7 bases and J by 4 bases, with 18 bases of the junction left unmatched. This CDR3 spans 17 amino acids. This CDR3 is CSATPPGVAGLYNEQFF. CDR3 nucleotide sequence: TGCAGCGCTACCCCCCCAGGGGTAGCGGGGTTATACAATGAGCAGTTCTTC.

This clone occurred once. This rearrangement joins TRBV7-6 to TRBJ1-6; possibly TRBD1 for D (5 bases). The CDR3 has 14 amino acids. Germline CDR1 is SGHVS and CDR2 is FNYEAQ. V shed 2 bases and J shed 9 bases, with 11 bases lying between them. The CDR3, as DNA: TGTGCCAGCAGCTTATTCAGGGAGGGTTCACCCCTCCACTTT. It specifies CASSLFREGSPLHF. Full variable domain (missing parts from reference TRBV7-6 and TRBJ1-6): GAGVSQSPRYKVTKRGQDVALRCDPISGHVSLYWYRQALGQGPEFLTYFNYEAQQDKSGLPNDRFSAERPEGSISTLTIQRTEQRDSAMYRCASSLFREGSPLHFGNGTRLTVT.

CDR3 loop: CASSYSTSGDNEQFF. DNA for the CDR3: TGTGCCAGCAGTTACTCAACTAGCGGGGACAATGAGCAGTTCTTC. V and J are TRBV6-5 and TRBJ2-1; 10 nucleotides agree with TRBD2. J was trimmed by 5 bases and V by 0 bases; bases with no gene match: 1. CDR1 and CDR2 from the germline V gene are MNHEY and SVGAGI. The CDR3 is 15 amino acids.

This clone has at least ten counts. The chain uses TRBV4-2 and TRBJ2-3; 12 nucleotides align to TRBD2. The CDR3 totals 17 residues. J lost 4 bases, V lost 1 base, and 6 bases had no gene match. Germline V gene sequence: CDR1 LGHNA, CDR2 YNFKEQ. CDR3 DNA: TGTGCCAGCAGCCAAGCCATCTCTAGCGGGGGGGCAGATACGCAGTATTTT. Translated: CASSQAISSGGADTQYF.

The chain is built from TRBV30 and TRBJ2-2; D gene ambiguous. V gave up 4 bases and J gave up 3 bases, with 0 bases separating them. This CDR3 has 10 amino acids. CDR1 is GTSNPN, CDR2 SVGIG, per germline (reference sequence). This chain's CDR3 is CAWNTGELFF. For the CDR3, the DNA is TGTGCCTGGAACACCGGGGAGCTGTTTTTT.

The rearrangement joins TRBV6-1 to TRBJ1-4; perhaps TRBD1 as D (6 bases). Germline values: CDR1 MNHNS, CDR2 SASEGT. V lost 8 bases and J 6 bases, leaving 16 bases between the germline ends. The CDR3 has 14 amino acids. The CDR3 DNA is TGTGCCAGCCTTGAGGGGGTGGCGCATGAAAAACTGTTTTTT. Amino acids: CASLEGVAHEKLFF.

The chain couples TRBV29-1 to TRBJ1-1; unclear D gene. This CDR3 is 11 amino acids long. V shed 3 bases and J shed 11 bases, with 13 bases lying between them. Germline V CDR1 and CDR2: SQVTM, ANQGSEA. CDR3 sequence (DNA): TGCAGCGTTGAGGGGAGGGAGTGGGCTTTCTTT. Translating gives CSVEGREWAFF.

This clone showed up just once. Other DNA variants within this sample encode the same CDR3. The chain is built from TRBV7-9 and TRBJ2-1, with D perhaps TRBD2 (6 bases). Per the germline V gene, CDR1 is SEHNR and CDR2 is FQNEAQ (reference sequence). The CDR3 contains 12 residues. V was cut by 1 base and J by 8 bases, with 6 bases left in between. CDR3 DNA: TGTGCCAGCAGCTTAGGGGGGGATGAGCAGTTCTTC. This translates into CASSLGGDEQFF.

This chain joins TRBV7-6 and TRBJ1-1; D is perhaps TRBD1 (5 bases). CDR3 length: 15 residues. Per the germline V gene, CDR1 is SGHVS and CDR2 is FNYEAQ. Trimming stripped 4 bases from V and 4 bases from J, with 16 bases between. In DNA, the CDR3 is TGTGCCAGCAGCTGGGGGGTTAAGGGTAGCACTGAAGCTTTCTTT. This translates into CASSWGVKGSTEAFF.

This chain links TRBV4-1 with TRBJ1-1; perhaps TRBD1 as D (5 bases). In germline, CDR1 is MGHRA, CDR2 YSYEKL. The CDR3 has 15 residues. Trimming stripped 1 base from V and 6 bases from J, with 15 bases between. The DNA of the CDR3 is TGCGCCAGCAGCCAAGTCCTGGTCAGGGCCCCTGAAGCTTTCTTT. This codes for CASSQVLVRAPEAFF.

V gene TRBV27 combines with J gene TRBJ2-1, with no clear D. The germline CDR1 and CDR2 sequences are MNHEY and SMNVEV (reference sequence). Between the trimmed V and J ends, which lost 2 bases and 0 bases, there was a span of 11 bases. The CDR3 sequence is 16 residues long. The CDR3 nucleotides read TGTGCCAGCAGTTTAACCCCCGGAAGCTCCTACAATGAGCAGTTCTTC. Amino acid sequence: CASSLTPGSSYNEQFF.

This clone was found a few times. The rearrangement links TRBV4-1 to TRBJ1-1; 7 nucleotides align to TRBD1. The junction had 8 bases not matched to a gene; V was cut back by 1 base and J by 0 bases. This CDR3 spans 17 amino acids. CDR1 is MGHRA and CDR2 is YSYEKL in the germline V gene. The CDR3 reads CASSQAGTAVMNTEAFF. The CDR3 DNA is TGCGCCAGCAGCCAAGCTGGGACAGCCGTAATGAACACTGAAGCTTTCTTT.

To note about this clone: A junction end diverges from the germline sequence, so it may reflect a read error. The gene calls are TRBV29-1 and TRBJ1-1; no definite D call. Germline values: CDR1 SQVTM, CDR2 ANQGSEA. This CDR3 comprises 16 residues. The CDR3 protein is CGVDPRDPSRIPEAFF. In DNA form, the CDR3 reads TGCGGCGTTGACCCTAGAGATCCCTCTAGGATCCCTGAAGCTTTCTTT.

This clone was picked up a small number of times. The V call is TRBV4-2, the J call TRBJ1-5; D gene ambiguous. Germline CDR1 is LGHNA and CDR2 is YNFKEQ. The CDR3 contains 12 residues. Trimming shortened V by 1 base and J by 6 bases, and 4 bases separated the two germline ends. The CDR3 bases are TGTGCCAGCAGCCAAGGGGGTCAGCCCCAGCATTTT. This gives the protein CASSQGGQPQHF.

The rearrangement uses TRBV4-1 and TRBJ1-1; TRBD1 matches at 7 bases. Trimming cost V 5 bases and J 8 bases; bases outside gene matches: 8. Germline V gene lookup returns CDR1 MGHRA and CDR2 YSYEKL. The length of the CDR3 is 13 residues. The CDR3 nucleotides are TGCGCCAGCAGCTCGACAGGGAATAAGGAAGCTTTCTTT. This gives the protein CASSSTGNKEAFF.

In its sample, this clone was seen a few times. The chain uses TRBV19 and TRBJ1-1, with D uncertain. Germline-derived CDR1 and CDR2 are LNHDA and SQIVND (reference sequence). V was pared by 3 bases and J by 2 bases, with 4 bases between. CDR3 length equals 12 residues. CDR3 DNA: TGTGCCAGTAGTATCTACAACACTGAAGCTTTCTTT. Residues: CASSIYNTEAFF.

This clone was counted once. The chain uses TRBV5-1 and TRBJ1-1; D not resolved. V was cut by 2 bases and J by 3 bases, with 14 bases left in between. The germline V gene has CDR1 SGHRS and CDR2 YFSETQ. The CDR3 covers 15 residues. In nucleotides, the CDR3 is TGCGCCAGCAGCTTTCGTGCAGCTACCGACACTGAAGCTTTCTTT. As protein: CASSFRAATDTEAFF.

V usage is TRBV4-1 and J usage is TRBJ2-1; D is tentatively TRBD1 or TRBD2 (5 bases each). V was cut by 1 base and J by 8 bases, with 18 bases left in between. CDR3 size: 16 residues. Germline lookup yields CDR1 MGHRA and CDR2 YSYEKL. CDR3 loop: CASSQAPGPHMDEQFF. The CDR3 DNA sequence: TGCGCCAGCAGCCAAGCCCCGGGACCGCACATGGATGAGCAGTTCTTC.

As regards this clone: This CDR3 is also generated by other DNA sequences in the sample. The V gene is TRBV5-6, the J gene TRBJ1-6; no definite D call. V gave up 0 bases and J gave up 7 bases, with 5 bases separating them. The CDR3 is 13 amino acids. The germline V gene has CDR1 SGHDT and CDR2 YYEEEE. Written as DNA, the CDR3 is TGTGCCAGCAGCTTGGGAGGGAATTCACCCCTCCACTTT. It encodes CASSLGGNSPLHF.

The chain combines TRBV2 with TRBJ2-3; TRBD2 matches at 9 bases. The CDR3 has 14 amino acids. Germline-derived CDR1 and CDR2 are SNHLY and FYNNEI. Trimming at V came to 2 bases and at J to 6 bases, leaving 3 bases not matched to a gene. As DNA, the CDR3 is TGTGCCAGCAGTGAACTAACTAGCGGGGATACGCAGTATTTT. It yields the protein CASSELTSGDTQYF.

The chain employs TRBV7-8 and TRBJ2-7, with TRBD2 as a possible D gene (6 bases). The ends were cut back, 1 base at V and 0 bases at J, with 10 bases in the middle. This CDR3 spans 15 amino acids. Germline CDR1 and CDR2: SGHVS and FQNEAQ. CDR3 DNA sequence: TGTGCCAGCAGCTTAGAGGCGGGAAGCTCCTACGAGCAGTACTTC. Its protein is CASSLEAGSSYEQYF. The full variable domain, its missing parts supplied by reference TRBV7-8 and TRBJ2-7, is GAGVSQSPRYKVAKRGQDVALRCDPISGHVSLFWYQQALGQGPEFLTYFQNEAQLDKSGLPSDRFFAERPEGSVSTLKIQRTQQEDSAVYLCASSLEAGSSYEQYFGPGTRLTVT.

The chain couples TRBV18 to TRBJ2-1; TRBD1 matches at 10 bases. Germline CDR1 reads KGHSH; CDR2 reads LQKENI. This CDR3 has 14 residues. The V and J ends lost 8 bases and 7 bases, in that order; junction bases with no gene match: 8. The CDR3 loop reads CASTSGQGRNEQFF. DNA for the CDR3: TGTGCCAGCACCTCGGGACAGGGGAGGAATGAGCAGTTCTTC.

The chain joins TRBV25-1 to TRBJ2-4; 8 positions match TRBD1. Germline V gene data show CDR1 as MGHDK and CDR2 as SYGVNS. The CDR3 has 18 amino acids. Unmatched junction bases numbered 12, after V lost 3 bases and J lost 2 bases. This chain's CDR3 is CASSDRDRLDLTKNIQYF. DNA for the CDR3: TGTGCCAGCAGTGATCGGGACAGGTTGGATCTAACCAAAAACATTCAGTACTTC.

The genes are TRBV7-6 and TRBJ2-7; 10 nucleotides line up with TRBD1. The trim removed 5 bases at V and 5 bases at J, leaving 9 bases unmatched. The length of the CDR3 is 15 residues. Germline lookup yields CDR1 SGHVS and CDR2 FNYEAQ. The CDR3 DNA reads as TGTGCCAGCAGCCCCCAGGACAGGGGGATCCACGAGCAGTACTTC. It codes for CASSPQDRGIHEQYF.

This clone was seen a few times. Its ends do not fully match the called genes, so a read error is possible. V is TRBV18 and J is TRBJ2-2; possible D gene TRBD1, 6 bases. CDR3 length: 14 residues. CDR1 is KGHSH and CDR2 is LQKENI in the germline V gene. This CDR3 is CASSPQGRAGELFF. DNA for the CDR3: TGTGCCAGCTCGCCACAGGGCCGGGCCGGGGAGCTGTTTTTT.

This rearrangement joins TRBV9 to TRBJ2-3; 10 nucleotides align to TRBD2. The CDR3 has 16 amino acids. The V gene end was trimmed by 4 bases and the J gene end by 4 bases; junction bases not matched to a gene: 9. Germline CDR1 reads SGDLS; CDR2 reads YYNGEE. CDR3 sequence reads: CASSPRSGGASDTQYF. The DNA for the CDR3 is TGTGCCAGCAGCCCCCGCAGCGGGGGGGCCTCAGATACGCAGTATTTT.

V and J are TRBV7-8 and TRBJ1-5, with D perhaps TRBD1 (5 bases). The germline V gene encodes CDR1 SGHVS and CDR2 FQNEAQ. CDR3 length: 16 amino acids. The germline V and J ends were trimmed by 5 bases and 1 base, with 15 bases remaining between them. DNA for the CDR3: TGTGCCAGCAGCCGTGCCCCTTCAGGGAGCAATCAGCCCCAGCATTTT. Residues: CASSRAPSGSNQPQHF.